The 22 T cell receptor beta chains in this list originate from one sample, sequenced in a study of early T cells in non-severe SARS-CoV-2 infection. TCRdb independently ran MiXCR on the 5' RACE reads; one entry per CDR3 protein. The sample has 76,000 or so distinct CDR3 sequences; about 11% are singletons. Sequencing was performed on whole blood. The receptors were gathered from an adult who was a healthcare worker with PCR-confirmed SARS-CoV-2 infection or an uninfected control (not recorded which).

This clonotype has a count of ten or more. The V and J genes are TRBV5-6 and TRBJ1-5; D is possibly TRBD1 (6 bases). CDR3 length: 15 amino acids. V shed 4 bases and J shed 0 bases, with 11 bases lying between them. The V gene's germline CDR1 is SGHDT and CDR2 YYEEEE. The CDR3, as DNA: TGTGCCAGCAGCCTCGGACAGTTTAGCAATCAGCCCCAGCATTTT. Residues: CASSLGQFSNQPQHF.

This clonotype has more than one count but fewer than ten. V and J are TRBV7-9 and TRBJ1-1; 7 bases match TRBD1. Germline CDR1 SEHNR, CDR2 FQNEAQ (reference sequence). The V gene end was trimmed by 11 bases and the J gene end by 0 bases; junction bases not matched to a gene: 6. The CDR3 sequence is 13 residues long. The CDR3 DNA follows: TGTGCCCTCCAGGGACAGATGAACACTGAAGCTTTCTTT. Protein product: CALQGQMNTEAFF.

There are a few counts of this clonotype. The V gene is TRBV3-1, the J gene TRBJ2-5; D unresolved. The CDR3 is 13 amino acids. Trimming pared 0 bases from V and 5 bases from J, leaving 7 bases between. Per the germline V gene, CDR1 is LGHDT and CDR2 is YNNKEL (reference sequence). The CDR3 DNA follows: TGTGCCAGCAGCCAAGACTTAACGGAGACCCAGTACTTC. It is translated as CASSQDLTETQYF.

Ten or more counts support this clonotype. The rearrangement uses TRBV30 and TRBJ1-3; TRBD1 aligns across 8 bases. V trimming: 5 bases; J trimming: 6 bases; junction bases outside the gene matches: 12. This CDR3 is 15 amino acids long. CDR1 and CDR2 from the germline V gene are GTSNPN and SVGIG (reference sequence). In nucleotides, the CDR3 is TGTGCCTGGGGCCTAGGGCAGGGGGCCTCAAACACCATATATTTT. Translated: CAWGLGQGASNTIYF. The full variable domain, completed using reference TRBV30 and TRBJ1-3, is SQTIHQWPATLVQPVGSPLSLECTVEGTSNPNLYWYRQAAGRGLQLLFYSVGIGQISSEVPQNLSASRPQDRQFILSSKKLLLSDSGFYLCAWGLGQGASNTIYFGEGSWLTVV.

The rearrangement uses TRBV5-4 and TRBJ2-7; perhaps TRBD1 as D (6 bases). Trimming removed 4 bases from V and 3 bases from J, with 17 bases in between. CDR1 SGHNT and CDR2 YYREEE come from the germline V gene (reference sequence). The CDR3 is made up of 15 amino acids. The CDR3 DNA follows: TGTGCCAGCAGCCAATACAACAGGGCCTTCTACGAGCAGTACTTC. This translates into CASSQYNRAFYEQYF.

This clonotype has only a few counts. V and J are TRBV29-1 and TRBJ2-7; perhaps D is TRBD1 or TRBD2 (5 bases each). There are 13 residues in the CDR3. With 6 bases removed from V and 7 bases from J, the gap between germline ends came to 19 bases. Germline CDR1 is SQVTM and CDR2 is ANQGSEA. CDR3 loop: CSVAGHGGGEQYF. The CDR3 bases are TGCAGCGTGGCAGGACACGGCGGAGGAGAGCAGTACTTC.

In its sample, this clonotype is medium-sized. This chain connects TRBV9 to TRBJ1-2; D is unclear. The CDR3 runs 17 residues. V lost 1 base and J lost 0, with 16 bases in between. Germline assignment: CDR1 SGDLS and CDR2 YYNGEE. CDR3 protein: CASSVSPGPGTNYGYTF. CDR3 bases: TGTGCCAGCAGCGTATCGCCCGGCCCGGGGACTAACTATGGCTACACCTTC.

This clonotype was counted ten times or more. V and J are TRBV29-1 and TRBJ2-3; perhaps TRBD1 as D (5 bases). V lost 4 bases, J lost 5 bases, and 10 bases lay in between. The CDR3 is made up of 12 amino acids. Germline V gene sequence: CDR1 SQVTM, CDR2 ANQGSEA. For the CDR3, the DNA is TGCAGCGTTGCAGGGTTGCAAGATACGCAGTATTTT. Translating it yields CSVAGLQDTQYF.

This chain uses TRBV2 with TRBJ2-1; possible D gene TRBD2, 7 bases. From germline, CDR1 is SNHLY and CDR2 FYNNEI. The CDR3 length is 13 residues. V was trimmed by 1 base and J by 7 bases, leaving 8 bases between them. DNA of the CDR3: TGTGCCAGCAGTGAAGAGGGGGGGAATGAGCAGTTCTTC. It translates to CASSEEGGNEQFF. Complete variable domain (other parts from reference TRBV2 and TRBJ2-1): EPEVTQTPSHQVTQMGQEVILRCVPISNHLYFYWYRQILGQKVEFLVSFYNNEISEKSEIFDDQFSVERPDGSNFTLKIRSTKLEDSAMYFCASSEEGGNEQFFGPGTRLTVL.

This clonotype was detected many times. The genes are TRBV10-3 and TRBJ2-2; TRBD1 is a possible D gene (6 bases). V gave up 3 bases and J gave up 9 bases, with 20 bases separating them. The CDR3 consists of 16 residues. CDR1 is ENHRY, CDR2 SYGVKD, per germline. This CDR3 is CAISDPRQGQVRELFF. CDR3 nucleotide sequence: TGTGCCATCAGTGACCCGAGGCAGGGACAAGTGAGGGAGCTGTTTTTT.

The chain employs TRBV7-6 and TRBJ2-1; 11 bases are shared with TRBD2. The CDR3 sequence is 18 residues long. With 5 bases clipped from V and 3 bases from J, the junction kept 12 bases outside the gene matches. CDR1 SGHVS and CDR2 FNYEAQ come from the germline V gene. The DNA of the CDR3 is TGTGCCAGCAGCCTACGGGCTAGCGGGGGGCCCCGCTACAATGAGCAGTTCTTC. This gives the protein CASSLRASGGPRYNEQFF.

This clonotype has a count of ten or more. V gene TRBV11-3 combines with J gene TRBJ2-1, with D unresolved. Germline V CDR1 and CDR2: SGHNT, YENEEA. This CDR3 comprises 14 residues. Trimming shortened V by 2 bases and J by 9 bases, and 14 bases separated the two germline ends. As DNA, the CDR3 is TGTGCCAGCAGCTTAAGGGCCGCGGCCGGTGAGCAGTTCTTC. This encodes CASSLRAAAGEQFF.

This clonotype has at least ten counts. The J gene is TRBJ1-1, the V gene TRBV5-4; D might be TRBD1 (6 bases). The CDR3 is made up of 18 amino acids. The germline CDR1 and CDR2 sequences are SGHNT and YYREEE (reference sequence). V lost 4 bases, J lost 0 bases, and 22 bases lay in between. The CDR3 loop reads CASSQTGRGVYMNTEAFF. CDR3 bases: TGTGCCAGCAGCCAGACAGGCCGCGGGGTTTATATGAACACTGAAGCTTTCTTT.

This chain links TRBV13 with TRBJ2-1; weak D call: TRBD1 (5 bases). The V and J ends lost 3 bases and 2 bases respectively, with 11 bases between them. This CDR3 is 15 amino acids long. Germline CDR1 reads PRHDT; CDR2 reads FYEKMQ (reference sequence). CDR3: CASSFGDSPYNEQFF. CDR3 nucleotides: TGTGCCAGCAGCTTCGGCGACAGCCCCTACAATGAGCAGTTCTTC.

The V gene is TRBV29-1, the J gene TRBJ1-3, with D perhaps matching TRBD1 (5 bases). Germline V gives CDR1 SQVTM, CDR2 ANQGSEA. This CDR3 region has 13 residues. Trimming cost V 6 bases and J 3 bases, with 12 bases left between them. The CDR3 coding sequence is TGCAGCGTCTTGACAGATAATGGAAACACCATATATTTT. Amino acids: CSVLTDNGNTIYF.

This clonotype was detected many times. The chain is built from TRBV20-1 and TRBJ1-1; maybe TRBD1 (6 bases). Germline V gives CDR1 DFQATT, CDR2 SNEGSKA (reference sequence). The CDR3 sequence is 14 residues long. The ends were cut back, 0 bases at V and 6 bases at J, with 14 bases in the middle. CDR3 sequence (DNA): TGCAGTGCTAGAGATTTTGAACAGGGTCCTGAAGCTTTCTTT. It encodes CSARDFEQGPEAFF.

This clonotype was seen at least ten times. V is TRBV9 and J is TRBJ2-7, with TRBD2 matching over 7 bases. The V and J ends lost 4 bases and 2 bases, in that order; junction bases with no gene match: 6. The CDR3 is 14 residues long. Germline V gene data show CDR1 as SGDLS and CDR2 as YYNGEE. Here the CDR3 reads CASSPGTTAYEQYF. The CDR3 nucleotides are TGTGCCAGCAGCCCCGGGACTACGGCCTACGAGCAGTACTTC.

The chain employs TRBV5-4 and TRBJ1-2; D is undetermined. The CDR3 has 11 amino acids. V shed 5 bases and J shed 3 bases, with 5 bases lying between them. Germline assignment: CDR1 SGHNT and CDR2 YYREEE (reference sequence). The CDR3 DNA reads TGTGCCAGCAGAAAGGACTATGGCTACACCTTC. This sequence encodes CASRKDYGYTF.

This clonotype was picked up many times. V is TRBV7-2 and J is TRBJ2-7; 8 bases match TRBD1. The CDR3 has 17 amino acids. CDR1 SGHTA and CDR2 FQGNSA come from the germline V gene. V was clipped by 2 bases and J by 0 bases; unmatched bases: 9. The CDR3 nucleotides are TGTGCCAGCAGCTTAAAGGTCTGGACAGGGAGCTCCTACGAGCAGTACTTC. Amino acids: CASSLKVWTGSSYEQYF.

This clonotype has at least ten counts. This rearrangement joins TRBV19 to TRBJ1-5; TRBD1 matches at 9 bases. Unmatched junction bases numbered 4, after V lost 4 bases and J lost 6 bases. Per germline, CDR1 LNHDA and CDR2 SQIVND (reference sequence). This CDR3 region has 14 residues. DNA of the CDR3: TGTGCCAGTAGTAGGGACAGGGATGCTCAGCCCCAGCATTTT. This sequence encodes CASSRDRDAQPQHF.

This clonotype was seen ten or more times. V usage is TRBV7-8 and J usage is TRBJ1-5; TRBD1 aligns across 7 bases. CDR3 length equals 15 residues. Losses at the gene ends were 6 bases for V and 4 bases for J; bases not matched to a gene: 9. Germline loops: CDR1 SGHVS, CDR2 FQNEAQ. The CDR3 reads CASSQYRGRNQPQHF. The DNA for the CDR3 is TGTGCCAGCAGTCAGTACAGGGGAAGGAATCAGCCCCAGCATTTT.

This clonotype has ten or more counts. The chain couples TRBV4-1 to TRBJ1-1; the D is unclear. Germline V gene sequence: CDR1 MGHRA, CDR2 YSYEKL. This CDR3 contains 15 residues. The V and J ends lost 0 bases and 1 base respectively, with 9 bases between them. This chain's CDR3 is CASSQDQVGNTEAFF. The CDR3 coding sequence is TGCGCCAGCAGCCAAGATCAGGTGGGGAACACTGAAGCTTTCTTT.